This T cell receptor beta chain was obtained from a study of T cell repertoires in cytomegalovirus infection. The study, taken as a whole, reports: Public TCR beta family frequency separated CMV-and-HLA carriers, including in an independent cohort.

TCRdb reanalysed the reads using MiXCR and keeps one entry per CDR3 protein. The sample yields 250,000 to 400,000 distinct CDR3 sequences, 25% seen once. The CDR3 is 16 residues long. Looked up from germline, CDR1 is SGHVS and CDR2 is FNYEAQ. V gave up 5 bases and J gave up 4 bases; unmatched junction bases: 8. This clonotype appeared many times. Antigen specificity is unknown. The receptor comes from a human donor in good health (CMV status not recorded). Some clones in this sample may be carry-over from other donors' samples. The gene calls are TRBV7-6 and TRBJ2-1, with 10 bases identical to TRBD1. The sample consisted of cultured PBMCs, taken from culture after CMV antigen stimulation. The CDR3 coding sequence is TGTGCCAGCAGCCCCTTGACAGGGGGCGCTTACAATGAGCAGTTCTTC. Protein: CASSPLTGGAYNEQFF.